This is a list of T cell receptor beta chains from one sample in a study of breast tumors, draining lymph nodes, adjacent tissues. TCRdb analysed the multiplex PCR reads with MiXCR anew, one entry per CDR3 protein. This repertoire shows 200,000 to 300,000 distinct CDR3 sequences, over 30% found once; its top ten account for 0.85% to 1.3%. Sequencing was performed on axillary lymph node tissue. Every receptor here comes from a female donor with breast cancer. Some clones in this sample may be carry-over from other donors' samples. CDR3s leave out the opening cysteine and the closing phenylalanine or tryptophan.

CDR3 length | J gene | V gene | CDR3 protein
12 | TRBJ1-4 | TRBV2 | ASSEWEVGEKLF
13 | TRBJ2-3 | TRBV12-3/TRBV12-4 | ASSLILAPTDTQY
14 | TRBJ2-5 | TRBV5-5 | ASSFRDRGHWGTQY
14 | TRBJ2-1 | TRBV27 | ASRGGRDRGNNEQF
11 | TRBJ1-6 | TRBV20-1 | SASTKIDSPLH
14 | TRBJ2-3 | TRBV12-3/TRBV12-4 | ASRDSAGAITDTQY
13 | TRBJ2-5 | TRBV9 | ASSVGGRATETQY
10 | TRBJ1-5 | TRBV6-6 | ASSPLNLAQH
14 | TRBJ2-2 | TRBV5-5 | ASSLTPREGSGELF
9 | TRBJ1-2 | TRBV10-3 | AISRGYGYT
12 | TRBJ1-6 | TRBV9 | ASSVGGQPLSLH
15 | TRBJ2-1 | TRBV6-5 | ATQTSGRGGSYNEQF